This TCR beta chain was recovered during a study of patients and donors after allogeneic stem cell transplantation. Germline V gene lookup returns CDR1 MNHEY and CDR2 SMNVEV (reference sequence). This CDR3 is built from 15 residues. Trimming shortened V by 0 bases and J by 7 bases, and 13 bases separated the two germline ends. MiXCR, applied by TCRdb to the RT-PCR reads, yields one record per CDR3 protein. The sample lists about 110,000 distinct CDR3 sequences; over 30% were seen once. V gene TRBV27 combines with J gene TRBJ2-1, with D uncertain. The material sequenced was blood, either unsorted or a sorted T cell fraction (not recorded which). The sequence derives from a human donor who was either an allogeneic HSCT recipient or a stem cell or donor lymphocyte infusion donor (not recorded which). It is not recorded whose cells these are; they may come from a transplant donor. The chain's CDR3 is CASSLSARFINEQFF. CDR3 nucleotide sequence: TGTGCCAGCAGTTTATCCGCACGTTTTATAAATGAGCAGTTCTTC.